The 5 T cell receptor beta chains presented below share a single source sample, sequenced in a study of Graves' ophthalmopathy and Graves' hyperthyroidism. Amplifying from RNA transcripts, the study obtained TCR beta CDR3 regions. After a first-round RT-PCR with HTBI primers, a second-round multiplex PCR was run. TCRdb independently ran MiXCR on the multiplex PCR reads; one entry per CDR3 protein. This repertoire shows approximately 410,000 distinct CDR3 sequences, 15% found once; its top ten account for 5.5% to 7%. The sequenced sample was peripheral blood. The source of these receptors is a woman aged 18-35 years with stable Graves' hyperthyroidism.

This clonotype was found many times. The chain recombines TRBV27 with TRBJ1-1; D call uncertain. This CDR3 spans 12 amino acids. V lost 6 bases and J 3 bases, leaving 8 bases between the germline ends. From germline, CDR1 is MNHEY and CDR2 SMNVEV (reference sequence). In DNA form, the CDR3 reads TGTGCCAGCAGGAACTCATACACTGAAGCTTTCTTT. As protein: CASRNSYTEAFF.

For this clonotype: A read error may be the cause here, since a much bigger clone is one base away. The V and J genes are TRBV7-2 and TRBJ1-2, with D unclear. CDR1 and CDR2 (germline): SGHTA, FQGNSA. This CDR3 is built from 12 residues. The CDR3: CSSSLEVGGYTF. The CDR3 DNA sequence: TGTTCCAGCAGCTTAGAGGTTGGTGGCTACACCTTC.

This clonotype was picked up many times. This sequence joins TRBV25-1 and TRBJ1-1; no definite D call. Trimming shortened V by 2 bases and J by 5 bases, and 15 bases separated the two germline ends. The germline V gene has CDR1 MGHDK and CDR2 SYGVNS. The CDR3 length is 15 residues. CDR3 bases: TGTGCCAGCAGTGAAGGGAATTACGGAAGGACTGAAGCTTTCTTT. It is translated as CASSEGNYGRTEAFF.

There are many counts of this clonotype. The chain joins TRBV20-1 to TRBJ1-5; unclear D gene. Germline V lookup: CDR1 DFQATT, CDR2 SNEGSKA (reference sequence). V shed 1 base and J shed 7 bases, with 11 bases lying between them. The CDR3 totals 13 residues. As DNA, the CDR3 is TGCAGTGCTAGAGTTCCGGGTGAGCAGCCCCAGCATTTT. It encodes CSARVPGEQPQHF.

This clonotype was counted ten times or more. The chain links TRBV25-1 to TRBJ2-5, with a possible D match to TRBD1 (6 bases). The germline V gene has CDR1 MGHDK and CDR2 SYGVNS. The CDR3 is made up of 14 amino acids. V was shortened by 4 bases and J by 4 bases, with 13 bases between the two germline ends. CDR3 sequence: CASSVSGTRETQYF. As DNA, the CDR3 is TGTGCCAGCAGTGTCTCCGGGACACGAGAGACCCAGTACTTC.